This TCR beta chain emerged from a study of blood T cell repertoires in COVID-19. Study-wide background: The samples span acute and convalescent COVID-19 from the United States, Italy and Spain. T cells, B-cell-depleted T cells, or PBMCs provided the cDNA or gDNA that served as material.

V was trimmed by 5 bases and J by 2 bases, leaving 12 bases between them. CDR3 length: 15 residues. Germline CDR1 SGHTA, CDR2 FQGNSA. Data came from immunoSEQ multiplex PCR; TCRdb stores just in-frame clones and leaves some out. The sample yields some 300,000 clones, around 86% seen once. This chain links TRBV7-2 with TRBJ2-2; D unclear. Sequencing was performed on peripheral blood. This clonotype was sampled from a man in his 70s with acute or convalescent COVID-19. The CDR3 loop is CASSARWANTGELFF. The CDR3 DNA follows: TGTGCCAGCAGCGCCCGATGGGCAAACACCGGGGAGCTGTTTTTT.